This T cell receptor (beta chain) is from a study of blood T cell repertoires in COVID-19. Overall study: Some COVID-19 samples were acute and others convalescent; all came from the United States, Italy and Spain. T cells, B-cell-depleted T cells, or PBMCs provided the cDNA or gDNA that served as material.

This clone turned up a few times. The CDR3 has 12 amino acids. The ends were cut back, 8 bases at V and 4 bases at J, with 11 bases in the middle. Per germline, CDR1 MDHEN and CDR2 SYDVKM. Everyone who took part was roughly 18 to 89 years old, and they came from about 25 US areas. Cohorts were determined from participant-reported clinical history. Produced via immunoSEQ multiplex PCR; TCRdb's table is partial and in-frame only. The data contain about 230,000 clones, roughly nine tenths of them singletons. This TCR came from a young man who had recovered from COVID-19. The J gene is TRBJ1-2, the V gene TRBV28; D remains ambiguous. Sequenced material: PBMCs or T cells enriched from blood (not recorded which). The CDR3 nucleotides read TGTGCCAGCTCCCCCTACCGCTATGGCTACACCTTC. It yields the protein CASSPYRYGYTF.